A selection of T cell receptor beta chains follows, all from one sample in a study of OX40 agonist ivuxolimab in advanced cancers. Some clones are missing from TCRdb's copy, which holds only in-frame ones; the method was immunoSEQ multiplex PCR. The sample comprises roughly 67,000 clones, about 92% of which are singletons, and 10% rests with the top ten. This material consisted of CD4+ or CD8+ T cells sorted from blood, taken in a trial of the OX40 agonist ivuxolimab. These receptors all stem from an adult with an advanced solid tumor such as melanoma, head and neck, liver or kidney cancer. The CDR3 runs from the conserved cysteine through the conserved F or W. Fields, in order: V gene, J gene, D gene, clone size, CDR3 DNA, CDR3 protein. D genes are given only for firm matches. Some rows have no size entry. The others give once, few or many, or a class for an expanded clone.

>TRBV5-4|TRBJ1-2|TRBD1|NA
TGTGCCAGCAGCTTGGGGGAGGGGGCCATCCGTGGCTACACCTTC
CASSLGEGAIRGYTF
>TRBV14|TRBJ2-6|TRBD1|NA
TGTGCCAGCAGCCAAGGACAGGGTTGGGCCAACGTCCTGACTTTC
CASSQGQGWANVLTF
>TRBV13|TRBJ1-2|TRBD1|NA
TGTGCCAGCAGCAATACAGGGGGGTATGGCTACACCTTC
CASSNTGGYGYTF
>TRBV4-2|TRBJ1-1|NA|few
TGTGCCAGCAGCCACGGGACTGTTGAAGCTTTCTTT
CASSHGTVEAFF
>TRBV4-1|TRBJ2-5|TRBD1|NA
TGCGCCAGCAGCCAAGAGGGGACAGGGGGGTTGGAGACCCAGTACTTC
CASSQEGTGGLETQYF
>TRBV7-9|TRBJ2-7|TRBD1|NA
TGTGCCAGCAGCTCGGCCGGACAGGGAAGTCACTTC
CASSSAGQGSHF
>TRBV29-1|TRBJ2-7|TRBD2|NA
TGCAGCGTGGAGGCTAGCGGGGGAGCATCCTACGAGCAGTACTTC
CSVEASGGASYEQYF
>TRBV13|TRBJ2-1|NA|NA
TGTGCCAGCACCTCCTGGGCGGTCTGGACTGATGAGCAGTTCTTC
CASTSWAVWTDEQFF
>TRBV6-1|TRBJ2-7|NA|NA
TGTGCCAGCAGTGAAGCGCTTCTAGGGGGGGCCCCCTACGAGCAGTACTTC
CASSEALLGGAPYEQYF
>TRBV19|TRBJ2-7|NA|NA
TGTGCCAGTACCATGGGGGGAGAGCAGTACTTC
CASTMGGEQYF
>TRBV5-6|TRBJ2-7|TRBD1|NA
TGTGCCAGCAGCATGACAGGGCACTACGAGCAGTACTTC
CASSMTGHYEQYF
>TRBV6-5|TRBJ2-2|NA|NA
TGTGCCAGCAGTTATGCGGGACAACCGACCGGGGAGCTGTTTTTT
CASSYAGQPTGELFF
>TRBV27|TRBJ1-1|NA|NA
TGTGCCAGCAGTCCGTTCCTGGACGGAAGTGAAGCTTTCTTT
CASSPFLDGSEAFF
>TRBV19|TRBJ1-1|NA|NA
TGTGCCAGTAGTATTCAGGGGAACACTGAAGCTTTCTTT
CASSIQGNTEAFF
>TRBV2|TRBJ1-2|NA|NA
TGTGCCAGCAGTGAAGCCCGGGACGGATCTAACTATGGCTACACCTTC
CASSEARDGSNYGYTF
>TRBV2|TRBJ1-5|TRBD1|NA
TGTGCCAGCAGTGAAGGGTCGACAGGGAATTGGATGTCTAATAGCAATCAGCCCCAGCATTTT
CASSEGSTGNWMSNSNQPQHF
>TRBV10-2|TRBJ1-2|TRBD1|NA
TGCGCCAGCAGTCCACTGGGACAGGGTAACAACTATGGCTACACCTTC
CASSPLGQGNNYGYTF
>TRBV5-1|TRBJ1-1|NA|NA
TGCGCCAGCAGCTCGGGCGCGGGGTGGGTGAACACTGAAGCTTTCTTT
CASSSGAGWVNTEAFF
>TRBV28|TRBJ2-3|NA|NA
TGTGCCAGCACCCTGGCGGGCCTATCCGCAGATACGCAGTATTTT
CASTLAGLSADTQYF
>TRBV19|TRBJ2-7|NA|NA
TGTGCCAGTAGTATAGATGCCCAGGGATTTCTACACGAGCAGTACTTC
CASSIDAQGFLHEQYF
>TRBV11-2|TRBJ2-7|NA|NA
TGTGCCAGCAGCTTAGGACCCACGGGGAACGAGCAGTACTTC
CASSLGPTGNEQYF
>TRBV5-4|TRBJ2-7|NA|NA
TGTGCCAGCAGCTCGTCACAGGACCCGATATACGAGCAGTACTTC
CASSSSQDPIYEQYF
>TRBV9|TRBJ2-5|NA|NA
TGTGCCAGCAGTCTTACACAAGAGACCCAGTACTTC
CASSLTQETQYF
>TRBV5-1|TRBJ1-1|NA|NA
TGCGCCAGCAGCTTGGAGTATAGGGGGGGTATAACTGAAGCTTTCTTT
CASSLEYRGGITEAFF
>TRBV6-6|TRBJ2-7|NA|NA
TGTGCCAGCAGTTACTTAACGGGACTGAGTTACGAGCAGTACTTC
CASSYLTGLSYEQYF
>TRBV11-1|TRBJ1-1|NA|NA
TGTGCCAGCAGCACTCGAAGGGGGGAGGGGTTCACTGAAGCTTTCTTT
CASSTRRGEGFTEAFF
>TRBV9|TRBJ1-2|TRBD1|NA
TGTGCCAACAGCTCCCGGACAGGGGGAATCATTAACTATGGCTACACCTTC
CANSSRTGGIINYGYTF